Below, 14 T cell receptor beta chains from the same sample are listed, as sequenced in a study of T cell changes during pregnancy in multiple sclerosis. Assay used: immunoSEQ multiplex PCR; TCRdb lists only in-frame clones, some missing. Of tens of thousands of clones in the sample, 91% were seen once. The sample consisted of CD4+ T cells from peripheral blood mononuclear cells, taken in the third trimester of pregnancy. All receptors derive from a female donor in good health, enrolled as a control in a pregnancy study.

This chain joins TRBV7-2 and TRBJ1-1; 8 bases map to TRBD1. After removal of 5 bases from V and 7 bases from J, the junction contained 12 bases not matched to a gene. Germline CDR1 reads SGHTA; CDR2 reads FQGNSA. The CDR3 length is 15 residues. CDR3 nucleotides: TGTGCCAGCAGCACGGCAGGGGGCGGACAATATGAAGCTTTCTTT. It codes for CASSTAGGGQYEAFF.

The V and J genes are TRBV25-1 and TRBJ2-5, with 14 bases aligning to TRBD2. The CDR3 totals 18 residues. V was clipped by 2 bases and J by 4 bases; unmatched bases: 9. Germline V gene sequence: CDR1 MGHDK, CDR2 SYGVNS. CDR3 nucleotide sequence: TGTGCCAGCAGTGAAGGACTAGCGGGGGGCGCCGGGGGAGAGACCCAGTACTTC. It codes for CASSEGLAGGAGGETQYF.

This sequence joins TRBV5-6 and TRBJ2-3; TRBD1 matches at 10 bases. CDR1 SGHDT and CDR2 YYEEEE come from the germline V gene. The CDR3 is 16 amino acids. V dropped 4 bases and J dropped 0; count of bases not matched to a gene: 5. Here the CDR3 DNA reads TGTGCCAGCAGCCCACGGACAGGGGGTAGCACAGATACGCAGTATTTT. Its protein is CASSPRTGGSTDTQYF.

This clone was recorded a few times. The J gene is TRBJ1-1, the V gene TRBV19; D gene ambiguous. The CDR3 consists of 13 residues. Germline V gene lookup returns CDR1 LNHDA and CDR2 SQIVND (reference sequence). V was cut by 5 bases and J by 0 bases, with 7 bases left in between. The CDR3 DNA reads TGTGCCAGTAGTCAGACAATGAACACTGAAGCTTTCTTT. This codes for CASSQTMNTEAFF.

The chain uses TRBV25-1 and TRBJ1-1; D call uncertain. Germline CDR1 MGHDK, CDR2 SYGVNS. The CDR3 has 15 amino acids. V gave up 2 bases and J gave up 1 base, with 11 bases separating them. The CDR3 sequence is CASSETPAGNTEAFF. CDR3 in DNA: TGTGCCAGCAGTGAAACCCCCGCAGGGAACACTGAAGCTTTCTTT.

The chain joins TRBV5-4 to TRBJ1-1, with D perhaps matching TRBD1 (6 bases). This CDR3 has 14 residues. Trimming removed 2 bases at V and 5 bases at J, with 13 bases between. Looked up from germline, CDR1 is SGHNT and CDR2 is YYREEE (reference sequence). Written as DNA, the CDR3 is TGTGCCAGCAGCTTCCGACAGGTCGGGACTGAAGCTTTCTTT. It is translated as CASSFRQVGTEAFF.

This chain links TRBV9 with TRBJ2-5, with 7 bases lining up with TRBD1. This CDR3 comprises 15 residues. Germline values: CDR1 SGDLS, CDR2 YYNGEE. The V segment lost 4 bases and the J segment 3 bases; nucleotides outside the gene matches: 9. CDR3 region: CASSSWTGPKETQYF. As DNA, the CDR3 is TGTGCCAGCAGCTCTTGGACAGGTCCAAAAGAGACCCAGTACTTC.

The V call is TRBV2, the J call TRBJ1-6; TRBD1 is a possible D gene (5 bases). The CDR3 is 16 residues long. The germline V gene encodes CDR1 SNHLY and CDR2 FYNNEI. V was clipped by 6 bases and J by 5 bases, with 17 bases between them. Here the CDR3 reads CASSPTPGGDNSPLHF. In DNA, the CDR3 is TGTGCCAGCAGCCCCACGCCGGGGGGGGATAATTCACCCCTCCACTTT.

The rearrangement links TRBV30 to TRBJ2-7; 10 nucleotides line up with TRBD1. V lost 5 bases to trimming and J lost 5 bases; unmatched junction nucleotides: 6. The CDR3 covers 13 residues. The germline V gene has CDR1 GTSNPN and CDR2 SVGIG (reference sequence). CDR3 in amino acids: CAWADRGFDEQYF. CDR3 nucleotides: TGTGCCTGGGCGGACAGGGGGTTCGACGAGCAGTACTTC.

V gene TRBV27 combines with J gene TRBJ1-1; 7 bases fit TRBD1. Germline values: CDR1 MNHEY, CDR2 SMNVEV (reference sequence). The V gene end was trimmed by 3 bases and the J gene end by 3 bases; junction bases not matched to a gene: 7. The CDR3 is made up of 15 amino acids. CDR3 sequence reads: CASSFRQGGDTEAFF. The CDR3 nucleotides read TGTGCCAGCAGTTTCCGACAGGGCGGAGACACTGAAGCTTTCTTT.

V gene TRBV30 combines with J gene TRBJ2-5; TRBD2 matches at 7 bases. Germline CDR1 and CDR2: GTSNPN and SVGIG (reference sequence). CDR3 size: 16 residues. Unmatched junction bases numbered 11, after V lost 0 bases and J lost 4 bases. The CDR3 DNA reads TGTGCCTGGAGTGTGGGGGTGACTAGCATCGGAGAGACCCAGTACTTC. This translates into CAWSVGVTSIGETQYF.

The J gene is TRBJ2-7, the V gene TRBV11-3; 9 bases map to TRBD1. Per germline, CDR1 SGHNT and CDR2 YENEEA. The CDR3 has 14 residues. V trimming: 5 bases; J trimming: 6 bases; junction bases outside the gene matches: 8. This CDR3 reads CASSTGQGFGEQYF. The CDR3 DNA sequence: TGTGCCAGCAGCACAGGACAGGGGTTTGGCGAGCAGTACTTC.

This sequence joins TRBV5-4 and TRBJ1-4; a possible D gene is TRBD1 (6 bases). The CDR3 consists of 14 residues. V was trimmed by 3 bases and J by 5 bases, leaving 11 bases between them. Per germline, CDR1 SGHNT and CDR2 YYREEE (reference sequence). CDR3 nucleotide sequence: TGTGCCAGCAGCTCACAGGGCCTAAATGAAAAACTGTTTTTT. Its translation: CASSSQGLNEKLFF.

This clone was seen a single time. The V and J genes are TRBV30 and TRBJ1-5, with 10 bases matching TRBD1. The CDR3 runs to 15 residues. CDR1 is GTSNPN, CDR2 SVGIG, per germline (reference sequence). The trim removed 2 bases at V and 5 bases at J, leaving 6 bases unmatched. This chain's CDR3 is CAWSIGTGEHQPQHF. DNA for the CDR3: TGTGCCTGGAGTATCGGGACAGGGGAACATCAGCCCCAGCATTTT.